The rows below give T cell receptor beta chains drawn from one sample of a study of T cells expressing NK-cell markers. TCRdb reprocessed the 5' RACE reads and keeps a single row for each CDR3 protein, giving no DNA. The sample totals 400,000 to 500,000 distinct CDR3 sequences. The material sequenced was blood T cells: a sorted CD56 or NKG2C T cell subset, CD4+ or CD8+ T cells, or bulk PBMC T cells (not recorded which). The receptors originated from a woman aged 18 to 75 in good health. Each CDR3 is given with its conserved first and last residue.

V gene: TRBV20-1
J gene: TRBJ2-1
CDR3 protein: CSLAKPSHNEQFF

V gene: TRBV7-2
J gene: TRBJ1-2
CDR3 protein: CASSTWTGGNGYTF

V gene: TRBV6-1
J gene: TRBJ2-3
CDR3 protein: CASSQTSGGLTDTQYF

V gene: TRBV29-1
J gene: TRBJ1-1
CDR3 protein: CSVVDSGEAFF

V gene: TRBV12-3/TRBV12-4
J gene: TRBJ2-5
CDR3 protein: CASSFHRLAVQETQYF

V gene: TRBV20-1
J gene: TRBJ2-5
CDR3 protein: CSARREGGPPGGTQYF

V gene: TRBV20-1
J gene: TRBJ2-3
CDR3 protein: CSARDRSSGISTDTQYF

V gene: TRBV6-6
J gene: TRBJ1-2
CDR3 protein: CASSRRPPGYTF

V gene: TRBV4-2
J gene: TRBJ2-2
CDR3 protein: CASSQEGPGQNFGELFF

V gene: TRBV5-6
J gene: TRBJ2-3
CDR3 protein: CASSFTGARTDTQYF

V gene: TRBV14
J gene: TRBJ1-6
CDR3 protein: CASSHQGYYNSPLHF

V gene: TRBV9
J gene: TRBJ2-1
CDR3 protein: CASSETSAPSYNEQFF

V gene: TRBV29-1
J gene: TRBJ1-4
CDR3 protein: CSGRTSTNEKLFF

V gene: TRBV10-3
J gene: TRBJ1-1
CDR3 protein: CAISDPEMNTEAFF

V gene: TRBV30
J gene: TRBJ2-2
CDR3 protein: CAWSFGATGELFF

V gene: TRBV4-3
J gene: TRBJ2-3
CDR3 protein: CASSPRVAGETDTQYF

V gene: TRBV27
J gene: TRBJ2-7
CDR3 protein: CASSLFFSYEQYF

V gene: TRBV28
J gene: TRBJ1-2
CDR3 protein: CASSFQVNYGYTF

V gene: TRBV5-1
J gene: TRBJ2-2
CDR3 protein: CASSSTKTGELFF

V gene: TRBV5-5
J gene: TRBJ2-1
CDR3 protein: CASSSTGPSYNEQFF

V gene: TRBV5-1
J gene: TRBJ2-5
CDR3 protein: CASSFGGAGAQYF

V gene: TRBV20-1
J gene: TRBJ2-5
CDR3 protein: CSGSGGVNQETQYF